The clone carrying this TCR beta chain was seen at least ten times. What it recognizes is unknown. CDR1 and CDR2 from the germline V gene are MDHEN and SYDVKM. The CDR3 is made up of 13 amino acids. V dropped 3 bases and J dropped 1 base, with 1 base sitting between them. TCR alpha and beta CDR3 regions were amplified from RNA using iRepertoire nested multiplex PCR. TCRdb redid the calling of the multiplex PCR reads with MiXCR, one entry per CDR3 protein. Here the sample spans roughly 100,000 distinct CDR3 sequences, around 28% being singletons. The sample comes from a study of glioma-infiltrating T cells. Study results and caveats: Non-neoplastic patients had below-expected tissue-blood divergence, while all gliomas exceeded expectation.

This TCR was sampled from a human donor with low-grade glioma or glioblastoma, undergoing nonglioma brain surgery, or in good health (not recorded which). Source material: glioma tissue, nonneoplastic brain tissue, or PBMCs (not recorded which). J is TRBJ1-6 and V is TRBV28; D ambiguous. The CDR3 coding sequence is TGTGCCAGCAGTTTGTCCTATAATTCACCCCTCCACTTT. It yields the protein CASSLSYNSPLHF.